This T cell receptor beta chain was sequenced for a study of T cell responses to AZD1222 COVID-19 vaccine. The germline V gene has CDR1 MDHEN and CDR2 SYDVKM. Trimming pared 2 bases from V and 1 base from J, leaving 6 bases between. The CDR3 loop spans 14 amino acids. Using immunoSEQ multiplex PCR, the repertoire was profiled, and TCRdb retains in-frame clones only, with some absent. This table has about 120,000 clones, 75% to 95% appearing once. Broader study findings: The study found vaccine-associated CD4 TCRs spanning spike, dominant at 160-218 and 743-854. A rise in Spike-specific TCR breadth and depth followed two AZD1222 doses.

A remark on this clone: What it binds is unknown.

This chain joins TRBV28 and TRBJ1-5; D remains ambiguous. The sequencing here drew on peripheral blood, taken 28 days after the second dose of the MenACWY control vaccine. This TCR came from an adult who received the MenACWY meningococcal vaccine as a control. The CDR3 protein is CASSLRQSNQPQHF. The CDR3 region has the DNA TGTGCCAGCAGTTTAAGGCAAAGCAATCAGCCCCAGCATTTT.